The 8 T cell receptor beta chains below were found in one sample sequenced in a study of blood T cell repertoires in COVID-19. Here immunoSEQ multiplex PCR was the method, and the copy in TCRdb shows in-frame clones only, minus some. The sample has 270,000 or so clones; approximately 83% are singletons. The sample taken for sequencing was peripheral blood. The receptors come from a woman between 45 and 65 years old who had recovered from COVID-19.

This sequence joins TRBV2 and TRBJ1-1; D ambiguous. The CDR3 contains 11 residues. Trimming left V 5 bases short and J 5 bases short, with 6 bases between. Germline V gene sequence: CDR1 SNHLY, CDR2 FYNNEI. Written as DNA, the CDR3 is TGTGCCAGCAGTCCCCGTACTGAAGCTTTCTTT. It translates to CASSPRTEAFF.

The chain employs TRBV6-1 and TRBJ2-1; 7 nucleotides agree with TRBD1. Trimming removed 5 bases from V and 2 bases from J; junction bases left unmatched: 6. Germline V gives CDR1 MNHNS, CDR2 SASEGT. This CDR3 is built from 15 residues. CDR3 bases: TGTGCCAGCAGTTCAACAGGGGAGCCCTACAATGAGCAGTTCTTC. Its protein product is CASSSTGEPYNEQFF.

The CDR3 DNA sequence: TGTGCCAGCAGACGACAGGGAGGCTATGGCTACACCTTC. It encodes CASRRQGGYGYTF. V usage is TRBV14 and J usage is TRBJ1-2; 7 positions agree with TRBD1. CDR3 length: 13 residues. CDR1 and CDR2 from the germline V gene are SGHDN and FVKESK. Trimming cost V 6 bases and J 4 bases; bases outside gene matches: 5.

The V gene is TRBV3-1 (or the pseudogene TRBV3-2), the J gene TRBJ2-1, with TRBD2 identical over 12 bases. This CDR3 is 14 amino acids long. Germline V gene lookup returns CDR1 LGHDT and CDR2 YNNKEL (reference sequence). Trimming at V came to 3 bases and at J to 9 bases, leaving 3 bases not matched to a gene. CDR3 in amino acids: CASSQLTSGGEQFF. The CDR3 DNA follows: TGTGCCAGCAGCCAGCTGACTAGCGGGGGTGAGCAGTTCTTC.

The J gene is TRBJ2-2, the V gene TRBV12-5; D remains ambiguous. Trimming took 1 base from V and 1 from J, leaving 7 bases between them. This CDR3 has 15 residues. The germline CDR1 and CDR2 sequences are LGHNT and FRNRAP. The CDR3 loop is CASGLGQMNTGELFF. The CDR3 nucleotides read TGTGCTAGTGGTTTGGGGCAGATGAACACCGGGGAGCTGTTTTTT.

This chain joins TRBV6-1 and TRBJ2-7, with TRBD2 as a possible D gene (6 bases). In germline, CDR1 is MNHNS, CDR2 SASEGT. The CDR3 covers 15 residues. Trimming took 2 bases from V and 2 from J, leaving 13 bases between them. CDR3 in amino acids: CASSESAGTAYEQYF. DNA of the CDR3: TGTGCCAGCAGTGAAAGCGCGGGGACGGCCTACGAGCAGTACTTC.

This clone turned up a few times. CDR3 residues: CASSPERASDYEQYF. CDR3 nucleotides: TGTGCCAGCAGCCCCGAAAGAGCTAGCGACTACGAGCAGTACTTC. The rearrangement uses TRBV9 and TRBJ2-7, with D possibly matching TRBD2 (6 bases). CDR3 length equals 15 residues. The V end was cut by 4 bases, the J end by 3 bases, with 17 bases between. Germline values: CDR1 SGDLS, CDR2 YYNGEE.

Here the CDR3 reads CASSEFFRDYGYTF. The CDR3 DNA follows: TGTGCCAGCAGTGAGTTCTTCAGGGACTATGGCTACACCTTC. The chain combines TRBV2 with TRBJ1-2; the D gene is possibly TRBD1 (5 bases). Germline V gene lookup returns CDR1 SNHLY and CDR2 FYNNEI. Trimming shortened V by 3 bases and J by 3 bases, and 11 bases separated the two germline ends. CDR3 length: 14 residues. Full variable domain (remainder filled in from reference TRBV2 and TRBJ1-2): EPEVTQTPSHQVTQMGQEVILRCVPISNHLYFYWYRQILGQKVEFLVSFYNNEISEKSEIFDDQFSVERPDGSNFTLKIRSTKLEDSAMYFCASSEFFRDYGYTFGSGTRLTVV.